The 8 T cell receptor beta chains in this list originate from one sample, sequenced in a study of identical twins (dated by TCRdb to about 2016). The library was built by means of 5' RACE. The listed sequencing device is Illumina HiSeq 2000. TCRdb reprocessing: public reads trimmed at Q25 with fastp, clones called with MiXCR, in-frame beta chains kept. Each entry is one CDR3 protein sequence, shown with its most common DNA and genes. In all, the sample holds some 1,700,000 distinct CDR3 sequences, and around a third of those were seen once. The ten most abundant clones make up around 0.25% of the sample. The sequenced sample was cord blood. These receptors came from a newborn girl in good health.

This rearrangement joins TRBV10-3 to TRBJ1-2; maybe TRBD1 (5 bases). CDR3 length: 13 residues. Germline CDR1 reads ENHRY; CDR2 reads SYGVKD. Trimming cost V 6 bases and J 7 bases, with 15 bases left between them. The CDR3 loop is CAISNGGSGGYTF. CDR3 bases: TGTGCCATCAGCAACGGGGGTTCAGGTGGCTACACCTTC.

The V and J genes are TRBV7-9 and TRBJ2-1, with 7 bases aligning to TRBD2. The CDR3 runs to 15 residues. With 5 bases clipped from V and 6 bases from J, the junction kept 10 bases outside the gene matches. Germline CDR1 and CDR2: SEHNR and FQNEAQ (reference sequence). The CDR3 nucleotides read TGTGCCAGCAGCCCCGGGACTACCCCAAGCAATGAGCAGTTCTTC. It yields the protein CASSPGTTPSNEQFF. The complete variable domain, with remaining parts taken from reference TRBV7-9 and TRBJ2-1, reads DTGVSQNPRHKITKRGQNVTFRCDPISEHNRLYWYRQTLGQGPEFLTYFQNEAQLEKSRLLSDRFSAERPKGSFSTLEIQRTEQGDSAMYLCASSPGTTPSNEQFFGPGTRLTVL.

This clonotype was seen a few times. V is TRBV28 and J is TRBJ2-5; D unresolved. V was pared by 5 bases and J by 9 bases, with 10 bases between. This CDR3 spans 11 amino acids. CDR1 MDHEN and CDR2 SYDVKM come from the germline V gene. Here the CDR3 reads CASSLSRAQYF. CDR3 DNA: TGTGCCAGCAGTCTCAGTCGGGCCCAGTACTTC. Combining the CDR3 with reference TRBV28 and TRBJ2-5 gives the whole variable domain DVKVTQSSRYLVKRTGEKVFLECVQDMDHENMFWYRQDPGLGLRLIYFSYDVKMKEKGDIPEGYSVSREKKERFSLILESASTNQTSMYLCASSLSRAQYFGPGTRLLVL.

The chain carries TRBV4-2 and TRBJ1-2, with a possible D match to TRBD1 (5 bases). The germline CDR1 and CDR2 sequences are LGHNA and YNFKEQ. This CDR3 has 14 residues. V lost 4 bases, J lost 1 base, and 10 bases lay in between. CDR3 region: CASSRDGYNYGYTF. The CDR3, as DNA: TGTGCCAGCAGCCGGGACGGTTATAACTATGGCTACACCTTC.

This clonotype turned up a few times. The chain has TRBV27 and TRBJ2-1, with TRBD2 matching over 7 bases. J gave up 3 bases and V 6 bases, and 14 bases lay outside the gene matches. Per the germline V gene, CDR1 is MNHEY and CDR2 is SMNVEV (reference sequence). There are 17 residues in the CDR3. The CDR3 here is CASSREGTSDHYNEQFF. CDR3 bases: TGTGCCAGCAGCAGGGAGGGTACTAGCGACCACTACAATGAGCAGTTCTTC.

At least ten counts were recorded for this clonotype. The CDR3, as DNA: TGCAGCGTAGGGACAGAAAACTACGAGCAGTACTTC. This codes for CSVGTENYEQYF. The chain links TRBV29-1 to TRBJ2-7, with 7 bases lining up with TRBD1. The CDR3 has 12 amino acids. Germline loops: CDR1 SQVTM, CDR2 ANQGSEA. V lost 6 bases to trimming and J lost 3 bases; unmatched junction nucleotides: 5.

The rearrangement links TRBV5-5 to TRBJ2-7, with unresolved D. The J call could be wrong; TRBJ2-5 is a better fit for the DNA end. The CDR3 is 14 residues long. Germline loops: CDR1 SGHKS, CDR2 YYEKEE (reference sequence). The CDR3 is CASSFPSLEETQYF. In DNA form, the CDR3 reads TGTGCCAGCAGCTTTCCTAGTTTGGAGGAGACCCAGTACTTC.

The gene calls are TRBV10-3 and TRBJ1-5; 7 nucleotides agree with TRBD1. J lost 2 bases, V lost 3 bases, and 4 bases had no gene match. Germline V gene lookup returns CDR1 ENHRY and CDR2 SYGVKD. The CDR3 is 15 amino acids. DNA for the CDR3: TGTGCCATCAGTGAAGGGGGCGGGGGCAATCAGCCCCAGCATTTT. Translated, it gives CAISEGGGGNQPQHF.